The 19 T cell receptor beta chains listed next were all sequenced from one sample in a study of blood T cells in healthy people across ages. Through a sample-barcoded 5' primer and a J-beta primer mix, a second PCR was run for about 7 to 12 cycles. Each CDR3 protein gets one entry after TCRdb re-called the 5' RACE reads with MiXCR. The sample records 980,000 or so distinct CDR3 sequences, 45% to 50% being singletons. The sequenced sample consisted of blood. These receptor sequences come from a man between 25 and 39 years old in good health.

Many counts were recorded for this clonotype. V usage is TRBV12-3 or TRBV12-4 and J usage is TRBJ2-7; D is possibly TRBD1 (5 bases). V lost 6 bases and J lost 7, with 19 bases in between. The CDR3 is 14 residues long. CDR3 sequence (DNA): TGTGCCAGCAGCCGCCGCCGTAGGGGCGTAGAGCAGTACTTC. Translation gives CASSRRRRGVEQYF.

There are a few counts of this clonotype. The chain links TRBV2 to TRBJ2-4, with 7 bases that match TRBD1. The J call may be wrong; the DNA end is better matched by TRBJ2-7. Per the germline V gene, CDR1 is SNHLY and CDR2 is FYNNEI. This CDR3 spans 14 amino acids. The CDR3 nucleotides read TGTGCCAGCAGTGACAGGACAGGACCATACGAGCAGTACTTC. Its protein product is CASSDRTGPYEQYF.

The chain is built from TRBV7-9 and TRBJ2-7; a possible D gene is TRBD2 (6 bases). There are 14 residues in the CDR3. Per the germline V gene, CDR1 is SEHNR and CDR2 is FQNEAQ (reference sequence). Trimming shortened V by 11 bases and J by 3 bases, and 20 bases separated the two germline ends. The CDR3 DNA follows: TGTGCCGTAACTACCGGGGGTGGAAACTACGAGCAGTACTTC. Its protein is CAVTTGGGNYEQYF.

This clonotype was counted many times. Compared with germline, one end of the junction differs, possibly owing to a read error. The genes are TRBV4-1 and TRBJ2-2, with a possible D match to TRBD1 (5 bases). The germline V gene encodes CDR1 MGHRA and CDR2 YSYEKL. This CDR3 region has 12 residues. DNA of the CDR3: TGTGCCAGCAGTCAGGGCCCCGGGGAGCTGTTTTTT. Its translation: CASSQGPGELFF.

The CDR3 loop is CASSQVDRDGTEAFF. The CDR3, as DNA: TGTGCCAGCAGCCAAGTCGACAGGGACGGCACTGAAGCTTTCTTT. The genes are TRBV4-2 and TRBJ1-1, with 7 bases aligning to TRBD1. V shed 1 base, J shed 4 bases, and the junction held 6 bases outside the gene matches. Germline V lookup: CDR1 LGHNA, CDR2 YNFKEQ. This CDR3 comprises 15 residues.

The gene calls are TRBV14 and TRBJ2-7; TRBD2 matches at 8 bases. CDR1 SGHDN and CDR2 FVKESK come from the germline V gene. This CDR3 spans 15 amino acids. Germline trimming cut 4 bases from V and 6 bases from J; bases unmatched to any gene: 11. The CDR3 nucleotides read TGTGCCAGCAGCCCCCGGGTAGCGGGGATATCCGAGCAGTACTTC. This gives the protein CASSPRVAGISEQYF.

The genes are TRBV20-1 and TRBJ1-5; 9 bases match TRBD1. This CDR3 region has 14 residues. The germline gives CDR1 DFQATT, CDR2 SNEGSKA (reference sequence). The V segment lost 6 bases and the J segment 1 base; nucleotides outside the gene matches: 4. Here the CDR3 DNA reads TGCAGTGCCAAGGACAGGGGAAGCAATCAGCCCCAGCATTTT. Translating gives CSAKDRGSNQPQHF.

The V call is TRBV6-6, the J call TRBJ2-3; the match to TRBD2 covers 12 bases. V gave up 1 base and J gave up 6 bases; unmatched junction bases: 8. Germline V gives CDR1 MNHNY, CDR2 SVGAGI (reference sequence). The CDR3 runs 17 residues. The CDR3 bases are TGTGCCAGCAGTTACTGGGCAGCTAGCGGGGGGGCGGATACGCAGTATTTT. This encodes CASSYWAASGGADTQYF.

The J gene is TRBJ2-7, the V gene TRBV5-1; a possible D gene is TRBD1 (6 bases). The germline V gene encodes CDR1 SGHRS and CDR2 YFSETQ. The CDR3 has 16 amino acids. The V and J ends lost 5 bases and 2 bases respectively, with 20 bases between them. The CDR3 DNA sequence: TGCGCCAGCAGTCCCTCTGACCACAGGGCCACCTACGAGCAGTACTTC. Its protein product is CASSPSDHRATYEQYF.

The chain has TRBV7-2 and TRBJ2-3; 8 bases align to TRBD1. Germline loops: CDR1 SGHTA, CDR2 FQGNSA. V lost 1 base, J lost 4 bases, and 7 bases stayed unmatched. This CDR3 spans 16 amino acids. CDR3 loop: CASSLGGRGPADTQYF. CDR3 nucleotide sequence: TGTGCCAGCAGCTTAGGCGGCAGGGGGCCCGCAGATACGCAGTATTTT.

This clonotype was detected only once. The genes are TRBV4-2 and TRBJ2-7; D is possibly TRBD1 or TRBD2 (6 bases each). The germline CDR1 and CDR2 sequences are LGHNA and YNFKEQ. V dropped 6 bases and J dropped 2 bases, with 23 bases sitting between them. CDR3 length: 17 residues. CDR3 nucleotide sequence: TGTGCCAGCAGTAGGGGGGATGGGGAGAGTGGTACCTACGAGCAGTACTTC. It translates to CASSRGDGESGTYEQYF.

This chain links TRBV28 with TRBJ1-6; a possible D gene is TRBD1 (5 bases). This CDR3 comprises 16 residues. Per germline, CDR1 MDHEN and CDR2 SYDVKM. V was pared by 4 bases and J by 5 bases, with 15 bases between. Here the CDR3 reads CASSYPGREDNSPLHF. Here the CDR3 DNA reads TGTGCCAGCAGTTACCCCGGCAGGGAAGATAATTCACCCCTCCACTTT.

This clonotype was found a few times. J is TRBJ2-3 and V is TRBV6-2 or TRBV6-3; D unresolved. V lost 10 bases and J 5 bases, leaving 10 bases between the germline ends. The V gene's germline CDR1 is MNHEY and CDR2 SVGEGT. This CDR3 has 11 residues. The CDR3: CATRREDTQYF. The CDR3 region has the DNA TGTGCCACCCGTAGGGAAGATACGCAGTATTTT.

V is TRBV12-3 or TRBV12-4 and J is TRBJ1-2, with a weak D call TRBD1 (5 bases). The CDR3 sequence is 14 residues long. Trimming removed 2 bases from V and 8 bases from J, with 15 bases in between. The CDR3 loop reads CASSLLGTGSGYTF. The CDR3 DNA sequence: TGTGCCAGCAGTTTACTTGGAACAGGAAGCGGCTACACCTTC.

The rearrangement links TRBV5-1 to TRBJ1-2; 9 positions match TRBD1. CDR3 length equals 14 residues. V was clipped by 4 bases and J by 0 bases; unmatched bases: 1. Germline CDR1 is SGHRS and CDR2 is YFSETQ. The CDR3 DNA reads as TGCGCCAGCAGCCGGACAGGGGCTAACTATGGCTACACCTTC. Protein sequence: CASSRTGANYGYTF.

The V and J genes are TRBV29-1 and TRBJ2-4; no definite D call. Trimming removed 4 bases at V and 5 bases at J, with 6 bases between. CDR1 SQVTM and CDR2 ANQGSEA come from the germline V gene. The CDR3 sequence is 11 residues long. The chain's CDR3 is CSVGVENIQYF. The DNA for the CDR3 is TGCAGCGTTGGAGTAGAAAACATTCAGTACTTC.

The chain combines TRBV9 with TRBJ2-7, with a possible D match to TRBD2 (6 bases). The V gene's germline CDR1 is SGDLS and CDR2 YYNGEE. The CDR3 contains 14 residues. V was shortened by 0 bases and J by 5 bases, with 12 bases between the two germline ends. CDR3 bases: TGTGCCAGCAGCGTAGCCCCAGGGAGGAACGAGCAGTACTTC. Translation gives CASSVAPGRNEQYF.

This clonotype appeared a single time. In DNA form, the CDR3 reads TGTGCCAGCAAATCACAGGGGGCGAAGGGCGACTATGGCTACACCTTC. This codes for CASKSQGAKGDYGYTF. This chain links TRBV27 with TRBJ1-2, with 9 bases matching TRBD1. CDR3 length: 16 residues. CDR1 MNHEY and CDR2 SMNVEV come from the germline V gene (reference sequence). The V gene end was trimmed by 7 bases and the J gene end by 3 bases; junction bases not matched to a gene: 12.

Many counts were recorded for this clonotype. The chain has TRBV4-1 and TRBJ2-5, with D perhaps TRBD1 (5 bases). V was trimmed by 5 bases and J by 1 base, leaving 11 bases between them. Germline loops: CDR1 MGHRA, CDR2 YSYEKL. This CDR3 is built from 14 residues. The CDR3 DNA reads TGCGCCAGCAGCGACGCGGACACCCAAGAGACCCAGTACTTC. Translation gives CASSDADTQETQYF.